Listed below are T cell receptor beta chains from one sample, sequenced in a study of T cells in Graves' hyperthyroidism and ophthalmopathy. TCRdb called the multiplex PCR reads again in MiXCR, with one record for every CDR3 protein. The data show hundreds of thousands of distinct CDR3 sequences, just under 20% seen once. Sequenced sample: blood. Receptors were obtained from a man aged 35 to 55 with Graves' ophthalmopathy. Both conserved end residues are part of each CDR3. Each record gives: J gene, clone size, D gene, CDR3 length, V gene, CDR3 DNA, CDR3 protein. D genes are given only for firm matches. Clone size, where shown, is once, few, many, or a class for clones that have expanded.

J: TRBJ2-1
size: .
D: .
length: 14
V: TRBV2
DNA: TGTGCCAGCAGTGAAGCGCTTCCGGGCGGTGAGCAGTTCTTC
CDR3: CASSEALPGGEQFF

J: TRBJ2-6
size: .
D: .
length: 14
V: TRBV14
DNA: TGTGCCAGCAGCATCAACTCTGGGGCCAACGTCCTGACTTTC
CDR3: CASSINSGANVLTF

J: TRBJ1-5
size: .
D: .
length: 13
V: TRBV27
DNA: TGTGCCAGCAGTTTTAGGGGGGATCAGCCCCAGCATTTT
CDR3: CASSFRGDQPQHF

J: TRBJ2-7
size: many
D: TRBD2
length: 15
V: TRBV6-6
DNA: TGTGCCAGCAGTTACTTAGCGGGGATGGCCTACGAGCAGTACTTC
CDR3: CASSYLAGMAYEQYF

J: TRBJ2-5
size: many
D: .
length: 15
V: TRBV20-1
DNA: TGCAGTGCACGGAGGGGGTTACCACAACAAGAGACCCAGTACTTC
CDR3: CSARRGLPQQETQYF

J: TRBJ2-7
size: many
D: TRBD1
length: 12
V: TRBV18
DNA: TGTGCCAGCACAGGGGGCAGCTACGAGCAGTACTTC
CDR3: CASTGGSYEQYF

J: TRBJ2-1
size: many
D: TRBD2
length: 15
V: TRBV12-3/TRBV12-4
DNA: TGTGCCAGCAGCCCTCTCGCGGGGGCCTACAATGAGCAGTTCTTC
CDR3: CASSPLAGAYNEQFF

J: TRBJ1-1
size: .
D: .
length: 19
V: TRBV6-5
DNA: TGTGCCAGCAGTTACGAGTCCTCGCGGGGGCGGATTCTGAACACTGAAGCTTTCTTT
CDR3: CASSYESSRGRILNTEAFF

J: TRBJ2-1
size: .
D: TRBD2
length: 19
V: TRBV3-1
DNA: TGTGCCAGCAGCCAAGTGTACGGCGCGGGGGGGCCTCGTACCAATGAGCAGTTCTTC
CDR3: CASSQVYGAGGPRTNEQFF

J: TRBJ2-1
size: .
D: .
length: 14
V: TRBV9
DNA: TGTGCCAGCAGCGAGTTAGCGCTTGACAATGAGCAGTTCTTC
CDR3: CASSELALDNEQFF

J: TRBJ2-1
size: .
D: TRBD2
length: 18
V: TRBV19
DNA: TGTGCCAGTAGTCGGGTCCTGCGGCTAGCGGGGTTGGGGAATGAGCAGTTCTTC
CDR3: CASSRVLRLAGLGNEQFF

J: TRBJ1-2
size: .
D: TRBD1
length: 14
V: TRBV6-1
DNA: TGTGCCAGCAGTGAAGGACCAGGGGGCTATGGCTACACCTTC
CDR3: CASSEGPGGYGYTF

J: TRBJ2-5
size: .
D: .
length: 13
V: TRBV12-3/TRBV12-4
DNA: TGTGCCAGCGGTCCTGGGGACCGAGAGACCCAGTACTTC
CDR3: CASGPGDRETQYF

J: TRBJ1-2
size: few
D: .
length: 14
V: TRBV6-5
DNA: TGTGCCAGCAGTTACTCTTGGGCAAGCTATGGCTACACCTTC
CDR3: CASSYSWASYGYTF

J: TRBJ2-5
size: few
D: .
length: 17
V: TRBV7-9
DNA: TGTGCCAGCAGCTTAGTGCCGTCCCCCGAATCGAGAGAGACCCAGTACTTC
CDR3: CASSLVPSPESRETQYF

J: TRBJ2-5
size: .
D: TRBD2
length: 15
V: TRBV7-2
DNA: TGTGCCAGCAGCTTAGCTAGCGGGAGCCATGAGACCCAGCACTTC
CDR3: CASSLASGSHETQHF

J: TRBJ2-7
size: many
D: .
length: 13
V: TRBV7-8
DNA: TGTGCCAGCAGCTTAGGAGGGGACGGGGAGCAGTACTTC
CDR3: CASSLGGDGEQYF

J: TRBJ2-3
size: .
D: .
length: 16
V: TRBV15
DNA: TGTGCCACCAGCAGAGATAAAAAGCGGGGCACAGATACGCAGTATTTT
CDR3: CATSRDKKRGTDTQYF

J: TRBJ2-7
size: .
D: TRBD2
length: 15
V: TRBV19
DNA: TGTGCCAGTAGTTTCGGAGCGGGGGGAGTCTACGAGCAGTACTTC
CDR3: CASSFGAGGVYEQYF

J: TRBJ2-7
size: .
D: TRBD1
length: 16
V: TRBV12-3/TRBV12-4
DNA: TGTGCCAGCAGAAGCCACGGGACAGGGAGCTCCTACGAGCAGTACTTC
CDR3: CASRSHGTGSSYEQYF

J: TRBJ2-5
size: few
D: TRBD1
length: 16
V: TRBV28
DNA: TGTGCCAGCAGTGGCTACGGGACAGGGGGCCCAGAGACCCAGTACTTC
CDR3: CASSGYGTGGPETQYF

J: TRBJ2-2
size: few
D: TRBD2
length: 18
V: TRBV7-8
DNA: TGTGCCAGCACCATCTACCTCCCCGCGGGGGGGAACACCGGGGAGCTGTTTTTT
CDR3: CASTIYLPAGGNTGELFF

J: TRBJ2-3
size: .
D: .
length: 15
V: TRBV6-1
DNA: TGTGCCAGCAGTCAGGGCGGGGCTAGCACAGATACGCAGTATTTT
CDR3: CASSQGGASTDTQYF

J: TRBJ2-2
size: .
D: .
length: 13
V: TRBV15
DNA: TGTGCCACCAGCAGAGGTTCCACCGGGGAGCTGTTTTTT
CDR3: CATSRGSTGELFF

J: TRBJ1-6
size: .
D: .
length: 13
V: TRBV20-1
DNA: TGCAGTGCTAGAGATATTAATAATTCACCCCTCCACTTT
CDR3: CSARDINNSPLHF

J: TRBJ2-1
size: many
D: TRBD2
length: 11
V: TRBV20-1
DNA: TGCAGTGCTAGAGACGGGACTATTCAGTTCTTC
CDR3: CSARDGTIQFF

J: TRBJ1-2
size: .
D: TRBD1
length: 14
V: TRBV5-5
DNA: TGTGCCAGCAGCTTACAGGGGACGATTTATGGCTACACCTTC
CDR3: CASSLQGTIYGYTF

J: TRBJ1-1
size: many
D: .
length: 14
V: TRBV7-2
DNA: TGTGCCAGCAGCCTGACCCCAAGCGACACTGAAGCTTTCTTT
CDR3: CASSLTPSDTEAFF

J: TRBJ1-2
size: .
D: .
length: 15
V: TRBV10-3
DNA: TGTGCCATCAGTGAGTTGGTCAGAGCTAACTATGGCTACACCTTC
CDR3: CAISELVRANYGYTF

J: TRBJ2-3
size: few
D: .
length: 14
V: TRBV5-1
DNA: TGCGCCAGCACCGTACAAAAAAGCACAGATACGCAGTATTTT
CDR3: CASTVQKSTDTQYF

J: TRBJ1-3
size: .
D: .
length: 14
V: TRBV6-2/TRBV6-3
DNA: TGTGCCAGCAAGTATGGGGTCTCTGGAAACACCATATATTTT
CDR3: CASKYGVSGNTIYF

J: TRBJ2-1
size: .
D: TRBD2
length: 16
V: TRBV24-1
DNA: TGTGCCACCAGTGGCCACGGACTAGCGGGGAATAATGAGCAGTTCTTC
CDR3: CATSGHGLAGNNEQFF

J: TRBJ1-5
size: .
D: .
length: 13
V: TRBV25-1
DNA: TGTGCCAGCGGGGGGTTTTTAGGTCAGCCCCAGCATTTT
CDR3: CASGGFLGQPQHF

J: TRBJ1-2
size: few
D: .
length: 14
V: TRBV4-1
DNA: TGCGCCAGCAGCCCCATAGAAGCTAACTATGGCTACACCTTC
CDR3: CASSPIEANYGYTF

J: TRBJ2-7
size: few
D: .
length: 13
V: TRBV5-1
DNA: TGCGCCAGCAACCGGGGGGCCAACGACGAGCAGTACTTC
CDR3: CASNRGANDEQYF

J: TRBJ2-3
size: .
D: .
length: 14
V: TRBV28
DNA: TGTGCCAGCAGTTTTATGGCTAGCACAGATACGCAGTATTTT
CDR3: CASSFMASTDTQYF

J: TRBJ2-7
size: many
D: TRBD2
length: 16
V: TRBV11-1
DNA: TGTGCCAGCAGCCCTTCTGGGCTAGCGGGAGGTAACGAGCAGTACTTC
CDR3: CASSPSGLAGGNEQYF

J: TRBJ1-3
size: few
D: .
length: 13
V: TRBV7-9
DNA: TGTGCCAGCAGCGGTATGGTAGGGGACACCATATATTTT
CDR3: CASSGMVGDTIYF

J: TRBJ2-1
size: .
D: .
length: 14
V: TRBV20-1
DNA: TGCAGTGCTAGATCTCGAGGAGCGGTCTGGGGGCAGTTCTTC
CDR3: CSARSRGAVWGQFF

J: TRBJ1-3
size: .
D: .
length: 15
V: TRBV18
DNA: TGTGCCAGCTCACCCTCGACAGATTCCGGAAACACCATATATTTT
CDR3: CASSPSTDSGNTIYF

J: TRBJ2-3
size: .
D: .
length: 14
V: TRBV24-1
DNA: TGTGCCACCAGTGGAGTCGGGCCCACAGATACGCAGTATTTT
CDR3: CATSGVGPTDTQYF

J: TRBJ2-7
size: few
D: TRBD2
length: 16
V: TRBV3-1
DNA: TGTGCCAGCAGCCGCGGGGTAGCGGGGTCATCCTACGAGCAGTACTTC
CDR3: CASSRGVAGSSYEQYF

J: TRBJ1-6
size: .
D: .
length: 14
V: TRBV7-2
DNA: TGTGCCAGCAGCTTACCCAGGGGCACTTCACCCCTCCACTTT
CDR3: CASSLPRGTSPLHF

J: TRBJ2-7
size: .
D: .
length: 15
V: TRBV20-1
DNA: TGCAGTGCTAGACCCAGGGTATTACAGAACCACGAGCAGTACTTC
CDR3: CSARPRVLQNHEQYF

J: TRBJ2-1
size: .
D: .
length: 18
V: TRBV4-1
DNA: TGCGCCAGCAGCCAAGGGGCGGGGGCAGTTGGGTTCACCAATGAGCAGTTCTTC
CDR3: CASSQGAGAVGFTNEQFF

J: TRBJ2-3
size: .
D: .
length: 14
V: TRBV5-8
DNA: TGTGCCAGCAGCTTGCGACCTAGCACAGATGCGCAGTATTTT
CDR3: CASSLRPSTDAQYF

J: TRBJ2-1
size: .
D: TRBD2
length: 17
V: TRBV4-3
DNA: TGCGCCAGCAGCCAACCCCTCGGGCTAGCGGGAGACAATGAGCAGTTCTTC
CDR3: CASSQPLGLAGDNEQFF